This T cell receptor (beta chain) was recorded in a study of early T cells in non-severe SARS-CoV-2 infection. Study conclusions and caveats: Matches to VDJdb favored anti-spike CD8 responses and missed private and CD4 specificities.

Unique molecular identifiers were affixed to single, distinct cDNA molecules. One entry per CDR3 protein results from TCRdb running MiXCR on the 5' RACE reads. This sample has 50,000 or so distinct CDR3 sequences; about 12% occur once, and the top ten carry 10%. With respect to this clonotype: Its antigen is as yet unknown.

From germline, CDR1 is MNHEY and CDR2 SVGAGI. V was cut by 2 bases and J by 3 bases, with 12 bases left in between. This CDR3 region has 15 residues. The gene calls are TRBV6-5 and TRBJ2-3; maybe TRBD1 (5 bases). Sequenced: whole blood. This receptor was taken from an adult who was a healthcare worker with PCR-confirmed SARS-CoV-2 infection or an uninfected control (not recorded which). Written as DNA, the CDR3 is TGTGCCAGCAGTTACGGGGCAGGGTCTACAGATACGCAGTATTTT. Amino acids: CASSYGAGSTDTQYF.